These 20 T cell receptor beta chains were sequenced from one sample in a study of naive and memory T cell subsets. An equimolar mix of two oligonucleotides served as the beta constant-region primer for TRBC1 and TRBC2. Ligated cDNA was amplified by four rounds of PCR with nested alpha and beta constant-region primers and SP2. TCRdb processed the UMI-ligation and nested PCR reads anew with MiXCR; each CDR3 protein has one entry. This sample carries fewer than 150,000 distinct CDR3 sequences, about a fifth of them seen once, and the ten largest clones take about 0.57%. General study points: Especially in CD8 cells, naive repertoires contained a few larger clonotypes, possibly CD45RA-re-expressing memory cells.

These receptors are not linked to any known antigen. The sequenced sample consisted of naive CD8+ T cells from blood. These receptor sequences come from a human donor in good health.

This clonotype has more than one count but fewer than ten. This chain uses TRBV15 with TRBJ2-1; TRBD2 matches 11 bases. The CDR3 covers 16 residues. J was trimmed by 7 bases and V by 5 bases; bases with no gene match: 10. Germline CDR1 reads LNHNV; CDR2 reads YYDKDF (reference sequence). CDR3 coding DNA: TGTGCCACCAGCGAACCTACTAGCGGGAGTCATAATGAGCAGTTCTTC. Translating gives CATSEPTSGSHNEQFF.

The sample holds a few counts of this clonotype. The rearrangement links TRBV27 to TRBJ2-7; 10 positions agree with TRBD1. The ends lost 5 bases at V and 3 bases at J; junction bases unmatched: 7. This CDR3 comprises 15 residues. CDR1 is MNHEY, CDR2 SMNVEV, per germline (reference sequence). CDR3 protein: CASSLGTGANYEQYF. Written as DNA, the CDR3 is TGTGCCAGCAGTCTAGGGACAGGGGCGAACTACGAGCAGTACTTC.

The rearrangement joins TRBV6-1 to TRBJ1-6; D is undetermined. The germline V gene has CDR1 MNHNS and CDR2 SASEGT. This CDR3 comprises 18 residues. V was clipped by 0 bases and J by 2 bases, with 14 bases between them. CDR3 amino acids: CASSEAQWREAYNSPLHF. In DNA form, the CDR3 reads TGTGCCAGCAGTGAAGCGCAGTGGAGGGAGGCCTATAATTCACCCCTCCACTTT.

As for this clonotype: One end of the junction is discordant with germline, which a read error may explain. The chain recombines TRBV6-6 with TRBJ2-4, with D perhaps TRBD2 (7 bases). Looked up from germline, CDR1 is MNHNY and CDR2 is SVGAGI (reference sequence). The CDR3 has 13 residues. The CDR3 protein is CASSPYYRAGGNF. CDR3 DNA sequence: TGTGCCAGCAGTCCATATTACAGGGCCGGGGGGAACTTC.

V usage is TRBV12-5 and J usage is TRBJ2-7; no clear D. The CDR3 runs to 12 residues. The V gene lost 3 bases and the J gene lost 4 bases, with 7 bases spanning the gap. Germline CDR1 LGHNT, CDR2 FRNRAP. This chain's CDR3 is CASGFNHYEQYF. For the CDR3, the DNA is TGTGCTAGTGGTTTCAACCATTACGAGCAGTACTTC.

Only a few counts were recorded for this clonotype. This chain joins TRBV4-1 and TRBJ2-5, with 7 bases identical to TRBD1. This CDR3 comprises 15 residues. Germline V gene data show CDR1 as MGHRA and CDR2 as YSYEKL. The trim removed 2 bases at V and 5 bases at J, leaving 8 bases unmatched. The CDR3, as DNA: TGCGCCAGCAGCCAATTTGACAGGGAGCGCGAGACCCAGTACTTC. Its protein is CASSQFDRERETQYF.

This clonotype occurred a few times. This chain joins TRBV28 and TRBJ2-2; no definite D call. Trimming took 6 bases from V and 3 from J, leaving 14 bases between them. The CDR3 covers 15 residues. CDR1 MDHEN and CDR2 SYDVKM come from the germline V gene. The CDR3 here is CASRIPAQDTGELFF. The CDR3 nucleotides are TGTGCCAGCAGGATTCCCGCCCAAGACACCGGGGAGCTGTTTTTT.

V usage is TRBV28 and J usage is TRBJ1-2; no reliable D call. This CDR3 contains 13 residues. The germline V gene has CDR1 MDHEN and CDR2 SYDVKM. V lost 1 base to trimming and J lost 6 bases, with 9 bases between them. The CDR3: CASSLSAVNGYTF. The DNA for the CDR3 is TGTGCCAGCAGTTTATCGGCGGTCAATGGCTACACCTTC.

The chain employs TRBV19 and TRBJ2-1; no firm D call. V was cut by 5 bases and J by 2 bases, with 10 bases left in between. Germline V gene lookup returns CDR1 LNHDA and CDR2 SQIVND (reference sequence). This CDR3 contains 14 residues. In nucleotides, the CDR3 is TGTGCCAGTAGTCCCGATGGAGCCTACAATGAGCAGTTCTTC. Its protein product is CASSPDGAYNEQFF.

V and J are TRBV24-1 and TRBJ2-7; 7 bases are shared with TRBD1. CDR1 KGHDR and CDR2 SFDVKD come from the germline V gene. This CDR3 comprises 14 residues. V was clipped by 3 bases and J by 2 bases; unmatched bases: 3. The CDR3 region is CATSDGGQTYEQYF. DNA of the CDR3: TGTGCCACCAGTGATGGGGGACAGACCTACGAGCAGTACTTC.

This clonotype has only a few counts. The chain has TRBV6-6 and TRBJ2-1; D possibly uses TRBD1 or TRBD2 (5 bases each). The CDR3 sequence is 16 residues long. Germline loops: CDR1 MNHNY, CDR2 SVGAGI (reference sequence). Trimming took off 4 bases at V and 5 bases at J, with 18 bases between the two ends. Written as DNA, the CDR3 is TGTGCCAGCAGTTTAGAGCCGGGACGGACCAACAATGAGCAGTTCTTC. This sequence encodes CASSLEPGRTNNEQFF.

This clonotype was recorded a few times. This chain uses TRBV7-2 with TRBJ1-5, with TRBD1 matching over 7 bases. Germline CDR1 SGHTA, CDR2 FQGNSA. CDR3 length: 15 residues. V shed 1 base, J shed 5 bases, and the junction held 5 bases outside the gene matches. The CDR3 DNA reads TGTGCCAGCAGCTTAGAGACAGGGTTGTATCAGCCCCAGCATTTT. Translation gives CASSLETGLYQPQHF.

The chain links TRBV5-4 to TRBJ2-5; tentatively, D is TRBD1 (5 bases). This CDR3 contains 14 residues. V was clipped by 1 base and J by 5 bases, with 12 bases between them. Per germline, CDR1 SGHNT and CDR2 YYREEE (reference sequence). Here the CDR3 DNA reads TGTGCCAGCAGCTTGTCCAGGGTCGCGGAGACCCAGTACTTC. Translated, it gives CASSLSRVAETQYF.

Ten or more counts support this clonotype. CDR3 sequence (DNA): TGTGCCACCAGTGATCTGGTGGGGGAGACCCAGTACTTC. This translates into CATSDLVGETQYF. The chain joins TRBV24-1 to TRBJ2-5, with no clear D. This CDR3 spans 13 amino acids. Germline lookup yields CDR1 KGHDR and CDR2 SFDVKD. V lost 3 bases, J lost 5 bases, and 9 bases lay in between.

This clonotype showed up just a few times. The chain links TRBV6-5 to TRBJ2-3, with D possibly being TRBD1 (7 bases). V lost 6 bases and J 2 bases, leaving 12 bases between the germline ends. CDR1 is MNHEY and CDR2 is SVGAGI in the germline V gene. This CDR3 contains 14 residues. This chain's CDR3 is CASRGGQNTDTQYF. CDR3 DNA sequence: TGTGCCAGCAGGGGGGGACAGAACACAGATACGCAGTATTTT.

The V gene is TRBV7-9, the J gene TRBJ2-5, with 10 nucleotides matching TRBD1. The CDR3 extends over 19 amino acids. V lost 3 bases to trimming and J lost 0 bases; unmatched junction nucleotides: 13. Germline V gene sequence: CDR1 SEHNR, CDR2 FQNEAQ (reference sequence). CDR3 sequence (DNA): TGTGCCAGCAGCTTGGGGACAGGGGCCGGATTGAGGGACCAAGAGACCCAGTACTTC. Translation gives CASSLGTGAGLRDQETQYF.

This sequence joins TRBV28 and TRBJ2-7, with TRBD1 as a possible D gene (5 bases). This CDR3 spans 14 amino acids. Looked up from germline, CDR1 is MDHEN and CDR2 is SYDVKM. Between the trimmed V and J ends, which lost 0 bases and 3 bases, there was a span of 9 bases. The CDR3 region is CASSLWQGGYEQYF. The CDR3 DNA reads TGTGCCAGCAGTTTATGGCAGGGCGGCTACGAGCAGTACTTC.

This clonotype was found a few times. The chain uses TRBV9 and TRBJ2-1; D call uncertain. Germline V gene sequence: CDR1 SGDLS, CDR2 YYNGEE. The CDR3 length is 12 residues. Deletions cut 3 bases from V and 8 bases from J, with 9 bases between. The CDR3 DNA follows: TGTGCCAGCAGCGAAATGGTGGATGAGCAGTTCTTC. Residues: CASSEMVDEQFF.

This clonotype came up a few times. The V and J genes are TRBV4-1 and TRBJ1-3, with D unclear. The CDR3 spans 15 residues. V was pared by 4 bases and J by 0 bases, with 10 bases between. Germline V lookup: CDR1 MGHRA, CDR2 YSYEKL. The CDR3 loop reads CASSPLALSGNTIYF. For the CDR3, the DNA is TGCGCCAGCAGCCCCCTGGCCCTCTCTGGAAACACCATATATTTT.

This clonotype was detected only once. The rearrangement joins TRBV27 to TRBJ1-1; 8 bases match TRBD1. Germline V CDR1 and CDR2: MNHEY, SMNVEV (reference sequence). The CDR3 is 15 residues long. The ends lost 2 bases at V and 5 bases at J; junction bases unmatched: 7. CDR3 sequence: CASSLTGTGETEAFF. The CDR3 DNA reads TGTGCCAGCAGTTTAACCGGGACAGGTGAAACTGAAGCTTTCTTT.